This T cell receptor (beta chain) was sequenced during a study of OX40 agonist ivuxolimab in advanced cancers. Turning to the study itself: Patients took ivuxolimab, an agonistic anti-OX40 (CD134) antibody. Aged roughly 23 to 80 with a mean of approximately 60 years, they were around 79% male. Participants could have had prior anti-PD-1, anti-PD-L1 or anti-CTLA-4 therapy, and around 40% had some.

V was shortened by 6 bases and J by 3 bases, with 20 bases between the two germline ends. The germline V gene encodes CDR1 LNHDA and CDR2 SQIVND (reference sequence). The CDR3 loop spans 16 amino acids. Generated by immunoSEQ multiplex PCR, the TCRdb table keeps only in-frame clones and is missing some. In the table there are roughly 61,000 clones, 86% of which are singletons. This sample comprised CD4+ or CD8+ T cells sorted from blood, obtained in a trial of the OX40 agonist ivuxolimab. The chain combines TRBV19 with TRBJ1-2; D may be TRBD1 (6 bases). This sequence was found in an adult with an advanced solid tumor such as melanoma, head and neck, liver or kidney cancer. This chain's CDR3 is CASRPGGQVGYYGYTF. The DNA for the CDR3 is TGTGCCAGTAGACCTGGGGGGCAGGTCGGATACTATGGCTACACCTTC.